Listed here is a single T cell receptor (beta chain). Its antigen is not yet known. Qualities for individual bases were not recorded, and no much larger clone is one base off. Libraries of naive CD8 T cells were generated from approximately 20,000 to 1,000,000 sorted cells, with 10%, 30% or 50% of the purified RNA used. Naive CD8 T cells were FACS-sorted as CD8+CD4-CCR7+CD45RA+ on a BD FACSAria II into RLT Plus buffer. To test detection sensitivity, Jurkat RNA equal to ten TCR copies was added to samples of roughly 18,000-1,000,000 naive CD8 T cells. Enrichment of CD8 T cells was performed with RosetteSep CD8+ T Cell Enrichment Cocktail and Ficoll-Paque, after which ACK red cell lysis was carried out. These data belong to a study of molecular identifiers for immune sequencing clone quantification (dated by TCRdb to 2016 to 2019). For the wider study: For a replicate experiment, the RNA from either roughly 18,000 or 92,000 naive CD8 T cells was divided into five aliquots, and four of those aliquots went on to sequencing. This methods study benchmarked molecular-identifier clustering-based TCR repertoire sequencing (MIDCIRS) and TCR RNA copy counting, using CD8 T cells to do so.

Between the V and J ends, shortened by 1 base and 8 bases respectively, the junction contains 7 bases. The CDR3, cysteine through phenylalanine, is 12 amino acids long. The only DNA kept is the CDR3, 36 bases in frame from the first base. According to the germline V gene (reference sequence), CDR1 reads SEHNR and CDR2 reads FQNEAQ. The library was prepared using PCR. TCRdb lists the instrument as Illumina HiSeq 4000. Preparation of bulk TCR libraries followed a previously described approach, with the TCR primers listed in Table S5. Total RNA was purified with the Qiagen AllPrep DNA/RNA kit. Before any analysis, reads coming from multiple sequencing runs of the same library were combined into one pool. The original pipeline was this. Reads were retained only if an exact TCR constant sequence was present, and the retained reads were trimmed to 150 nt and grouped according to their 12-nt molecular barcodes. Reads in each barcode group were sub-clustered using a 15% Levenshtein threshold, and a quality-weighted consensus sequence was built for each RNA molecule. Non-functional sequences were discarded, and so were lower-count sequences lying one edit away from another sequence. Based on a fit of two negative binomial distributions, barcode sub-clusters having less than 20% of the maximum read count were discarded. TCRdb took the public reads, trimmed them with fastp at Q25, ran MiXCR for clone calling and kept in-frame beta chains. Rows with one shared CDR3 protein collapse into an entry with the most common genes and DNA. The V and J calls here are based on TCRdb, not the publication. Across this sample there are some 70,000 distinct CDR3 sequences, with 15% to 20% seen only once. The ten biggest clones cover about 1.5% of the sample.

The full study reports these points: Modeling estimated about 3.3 recovered TCR RNA copies per cell, compared with about 10 by digital PCR, which implies 25% to 30% capture efficiency. When barcode sub-clustering was left out, chimeric consensus sequences inflated TCR diversity, with chimeras reaching as high as 47%. The sizes of highly expanded clones could end up underestimated when identical TCR molecules share a barcode. In CMV-specific effector cells, clones with more than 20 RNA copies contained over 97% of molecules, whereas in naive cells such clones contained under 1% of molecules. Spiked-in Jurkat TCR RNA equal to a single cell's worth was reported to be detectable even within 1,100,000 naive CD8 T cells. The naive libraries included spiked-in Jurkat TCR RNA (roughly nine copies' worth), and this Jurkat TCR RNA is not part of the donor repertoire.

The sample taken for sequencing was naive CD8+ T cells from blood, with Jurkat cell RNA spiked in. This sample's cell subset or site label indicates: FACS-sorted CD8+CD4-CCR7+CD45RA+ naive T cells. The sequence derives from a human donor in good health. Some libraries in this study had Jurkat cell RNA spiked in. Rearrangement joined TRBV7-9 to TRBJ2-3, with no confidently assigned D gene. The DNA sequence is TGTGCCAGCAGCTTAGGTTCCCTTACGCAGTATTTT. It codes for CASSLGSLTQYF.